These 5 T cell receptor beta chains originate from one sample sequenced in a study of cytomegalovirus exposure and HLA in healthy donors. In the PCR, 60 Vbeta and 13 Jbeta primers were used. Repertoires were generated with immunoSEQ multiplex PCR, while TCRdb's copy carries only in-frame clones and drops some. The table has about 150,000 clones, roughly 85% seen once. The sample consisted of PBMCs. These receptors originate from a woman aged 18-29 years in good health and CMV-seronegative.

CDR3 amino acids: CASSTPGQGTYNSPLHF. The CDR3 coding sequence is TGTGCCAGCAGTACTCCGGGACAGGGCACCTATAATTCACCCCTCCACTTT. V usage is TRBV28 and J usage is TRBJ1-6, with 9 bases lining up with TRBD1. V was clipped by 5 bases and J by 2 bases; unmatched bases: 7. Germline CDR1 MDHEN, CDR2 SYDVKM. The CDR3 runs 17 residues.

The chain uses TRBV9 and TRBJ2-2; D gene ambiguous. V lost 7 bases to trimming and J lost 6 bases, with 16 bases between them. The CDR3 covers 14 residues. Germline-derived CDR1 and CDR2 are SGDLS and YYNGEE. CDR3: CASRPRGEAGELFF. The CDR3 nucleotides are TGTGCCAGCCGTCCGAGAGGAGAGGCCGGGGAGCTGTTTTTT.

The chain is built from TRBV5-1 and TRBJ2-1, with TRBD1 identical over 8 bases. This CDR3 has 17 amino acids. The germline V gene encodes CDR1 SGHRS and CDR2 YFSETQ. V shed 4 bases and J 0 bases; nucleotides not matched to a gene: 9. This CDR3 reads CASSRHSGGPSYNEQFF. CDR3 DNA sequence: TGCGCCAGCAGCCGCCATTCAGGGGGCCCCTCCTACAATGAGCAGTTCTTC.

This clone was detected once. The chain carries TRBV9 and TRBJ2-1; 15 bases map to TRBD2. The CDR3 length is 19 residues. CDR1 is SGDLS, CDR2 YYNGEE, per germline. The junction had 9 bases not matched to a gene; V was cut back by 4 bases and J by 1 base. Here the CDR3 reads CASSQDGTSGGPSYNEQFF. CDR3 bases: TGTGCCAGCAGCCAAGACGGGACTAGCGGGGGGCCATCCTACAATGAGCAGTTCTTC.

Note on this clone: The CDR3 does not end in the conserved phenylalanine or tryptophan, so this is likely a read error. The V and J genes are TRBV15 and TRBJ1-2, with D tentatively TRBD1 (5 bases). The V gene lost 1 base and the J gene lost 4 bases, with 7 bases spanning the gap. This CDR3 region has 13 residues. The germline gives CDR1 LNHNV, CDR2 YYDKDF (reference sequence). The CDR3 DNA reads as TGTGCCACCAGCAGAGGACAGCTCTATGGCTACACCCTC. It yields the protein CATSRGQLYGYTL.